A single sample gave rise to the 25 T cell receptor beta chains below, sequenced in a study of glioma-infiltrating T cells. Amplification of TCR alpha and beta CDR3 regions from RNA used iRepertoire nested multiplex PCR. TCRdb re-analysed the multiplex PCR reads in MiXCR, keeping a single row per CDR3 protein. Of 100,000 to 150,000 distinct CDR3 sequences in the sample, roughly 24% were seen once. The sample consisted of glioma tissue, nonneoplastic brain tissue, or PBMCs (not recorded which). These receptors originate from a human donor with low-grade glioma or glioblastoma, undergoing nonglioma brain surgery, or in good health (not recorded which).

This clonotype was counted many times. The CDR3 protein is CASSRQGSETQYF. CDR3 in DNA: TGTGCCAGCAGTCGACAGGGGAGCGAGACCCAGTACTTC. J is TRBJ2-5 and V is TRBV28; TRBD1 matches at 8 bases. J gave up 5 bases and V 5 bases, and 4 bases lay outside the gene matches. The CDR3 runs 13 residues. Germline CDR1 and CDR2: MDHEN and SYDVKM.

With respect to this clonotype: Just one base apart from a much larger clone, this may be a read error. J is TRBJ2-3 and V is TRBV2, with D perhaps matching TRBD1 (5 bases). The CDR3 loop spans 13 amino acids. V was trimmed by 6 bases and J by 0 bases, leaving 7 bases between them. Germline CDR1 and CDR2: SNHLY and FYNNEI. The CDR3 coding sequence is TGTGCCAGCAGAGGGGCTAGCACAGATACGCAGTATTTT. Its translation: CASRGASTDTQYF.

In its sample, this clonotype was seen many times. The chain employs TRBV25-1 and TRBJ2-3, with 7 bases lining up with TRBD2. The CDR3 has 16 amino acids. The germline CDR1 and CDR2 sequences are MGHDK and SYGVNS. Trimming removed 4 bases from V and 1 base from J; junction bases left unmatched: 8. Here the CDR3 DNA reads TGTGCCAGCAGTGCCTTAACTGGGAGGGGCACAGATACGCAGTATTTT. Its protein product is CASSALTGRGTDTQYF.

V gene TRBV4-2 combines with J gene TRBJ1-1, with D possibly TRBD1 on 5 matching bases. Trimming left V 1 base short and J 1 base short, with 7 bases between. The CDR3 has 14 amino acids. Germline V gives CDR1 LGHNA, CDR2 YNFKEQ. CDR3 DNA sequence: TGTGCCAGCAGCCAAGCGGGGGGGAACACTGAAGCTTTCTTT. Residues: CASSQAGGNTEAFF.

This clonotype was detected once. One end of the junction is discordant with germline, which a read error may explain. This chain joins TRBV6-1 and TRBJ2-2, with a possible D match to TRBD1 (5 bases). The CDR3 is 11 residues long. From germline, CDR1 is MNHNS and CDR2 SASEGT. CDR3 in amino acids: CTSRDLGELFF. The CDR3 nucleotides are TGTACCAGCAGGGATTTGGGGGAGCTGTTTTTT.

This clonotype was counted many times. This chain connects TRBV10-3 to TRBJ2-3; maybe TRBD2 (5 bases). Germline V CDR1 and CDR2: ENHRY, SYGVKD. The CDR3 spans 13 residues. The V end was cut by 6 bases, the J end by 5 bases, with 12 bases between. The CDR3 loop reads CAIRDQEVDTQYF. The CDR3 nucleotides are TGTGCCATCAGGGATCAGGAGGTAGATACGCAGTATTTT.

This clonotype has more than one count but fewer than ten. The CDR3 DNA sequence: TGTGCCAGCAGGGTCCTAAAGACAGGGCCCTCCTACGAGCAGTACTTC. Encoded protein: CASRVLKTGPSYEQYF. V and J are TRBV11-2 and TRBJ2-7; 7 nucleotides align to TRBD1. Germline V gives CDR1 SGHAT, CDR2 FQNNGV. The length of the CDR3 is 16 residues. V lost 6 bases, J lost 0 bases, and 11 bases stayed unmatched.

This clonotype appeared many times. The rearrangement uses TRBV20-1 and TRBJ1-5; TRBD1 matches 10 bases. Germline CDR1 is DFQATT and CDR2 is SNEGSKA (reference sequence). With V trimmed by 4 bases and J by 4 bases, 10 bases remained unmatched. The CDR3 extends over 16 amino acids. The CDR3 here is CSAISSGGQGNQPQHF. The CDR3 bases are TGCAGTGCTATATCGTCGGGGGGACAGGGGAATCAGCCCCAGCATTTT.

This clonotype appeared many times. The chain combines TRBV12-3 or TRBV12-4 with TRBJ1-2, with a tentative D call TRBD1 (6 bases). CDR3 length equals 13 residues. Trimming took off 6 bases at V and 2 bases at J, with 10 bases between the two ends. CDR3 sequence (DNA): TGTGCCAGCAGGGTTCAGGGGAACTATGGCTACACCTTC. Translation: CASRVQGNYGYTF.

Worth noting for this clonotype: This may come from a read error, since a much larger clone is one base off. The chain uses TRBV19 and TRBJ2-1, with TRBD1 as a possible D gene (6 bases). V dropped 7 bases and J dropped 7 bases, with 17 bases sitting between them. The germline V gene encodes CDR1 LNHDA and CDR2 SQIVND (reference sequence). The CDR3 runs 14 residues. In DNA form, the CDR3 reads TGTGCCAGTACCCATGCCGGGACACATAATGAGCAGTTCTTC. Translated, it gives CASTHAGTHNEQFF.

Comment on this clonotype: It may be a read error: a sequence one base away is much more abundant. The chain employs TRBV18 and TRBJ2-2; D is ambiguous. This CDR3 is 14 amino acids long. The germline V gene has CDR1 KGHSH and CDR2 LQKENI. V was cut by 10 bases and J by 6 bases, with 18 bases left in between. This CDR3 reads CANSYSTGAGELFF. For the CDR3, the DNA is TGTGCCAACTCGTACTCTACGGGCGCCGGGGAGCTGTTTTTT.

This clonotype was recorded a few times. A much larger clone differs from this one at a single base, so this may be a read error. The V and J genes are TRBV7-2 and TRBJ2-7; D is possibly TRBD2 (6 bases). CDR3 length equals 15 residues. CDR1 and CDR2 (germline): SGHTA, FQGNSA. The CDR3 coding sequence is TGTGCCAGCGGCTTACCTCCGGGACTCGGGAACGAGCAGTACTTC. This encodes CASGLPPGLGNEQYF.

A remark on this clonotype: A read error may explain this, as a much larger clone is one base away. The rearrangement uses TRBV7-2 and TRBJ2-1; TRBD2 aligns across 9 bases. The germline CDR1 and CDR2 sequences are SGHTA and FQGNSA. This CDR3 region has 17 residues. The CDR3 sequence is CASSFTRGRAIVDERFF. In nucleotides, the CDR3 is TGTGCCAGCAGCTTTACACGCGGGAGGGCCATCGTCGATGAGCGGTTCTTC.

In its sample, this clonotype was seen many times. DNA of the CDR3: TGTGCCAGCAGCTTAGGGAGCAATGAGCAGTTCTTC. Amino acids: CASSLGSNEQFF. This chain uses TRBV7-9 with TRBJ2-1; D remains unclear. CDR3 length equals 12 residues. Per the germline V gene, CDR1 is SEHNR and CDR2 is FQNEAQ (reference sequence). Between the trimmed V and J ends, which lost 1 base and 6 bases, there was a span of 4 bases.

This clonotype is a singleton in its sample. A much larger clonotype is one base distant, so this may be a read error. This chain links TRBV3-1 with TRBJ2-3; TRBD1 matches 8 bases. The CDR3 sequence is 16 residues long. From germline, CDR1 is LGHDT and CDR2 YNNKEL (reference sequence). In nucleotides, the CDR3 is TGTGCCAGCAGCCAAAGACAGGGGTGGTTATCGGATACGAAGTATTTT. This sequence encodes CASSQRQGWLSDTKYF.

This clonotype was detected many times. V is TRBV28 and J is TRBJ2-1; TRBD2 is a possible D gene (5 bases). CDR1 MDHEN and CDR2 SYDVKM come from the germline V gene. CDR3 length equals 15 residues. V lost 3 bases to trimming and J lost 0 bases, with 9 bases between them. For the CDR3, the DNA is TGTGCCAGCAGTTTCCAGCGGATCTCCTACAATGAGCAGTTCTTC. It yields the protein CASSFQRISYNEQFF.

This chain joins TRBV30 and TRBJ2-1; no clear D gene. The CDR3 has 14 residues. V was shortened by 2 bases and J by 3 bases, with 11 bases between the two germline ends. Germline CDR1 reads GTSNPN; CDR2 reads SVGIG (reference sequence). The CDR3: CAWSLGLDYNEQFF. Here the CDR3 DNA reads TGTGCCTGGAGTCTAGGATTGGACTACAATGAGCAGTTCTTC.

This clonotype was found many times. This chain connects TRBV4-1 to TRBJ2-7, with 9 bases aligning to TRBD2. This CDR3 is built from 16 residues. Germline CDR1 MGHRA, CDR2 YSYEKL. The trim removed 4 bases at V and 12 bases at J, leaving 19 bases unmatched. The CDR3 bases are TGCGCCAGCAGCCCGGGGGGGGTAGCGGGGGTTTGGGGTTCGTACTTC. Protein product: CASSPGGVAGVWGSYF.

The chain has TRBV12-3 or TRBV12-4 and TRBJ2-7; tentative D call: TRBD1 (6 bases). V was cut by 5 bases and J by 2 bases, with 7 bases left in between. The CDR3 runs 12 residues. The CDR3 protein is CASSRDTYEQYF. The CDR3 nucleotides read TGTGCCAGCAGTCGGGACACCTACGAGCAGTACTTC.

This clonotype has only a few counts. The chain links TRBV5-6 to TRBJ2-7, with unresolved D. Germline lookup yields CDR1 SGHDT and CDR2 YYEEEE. V gave up 4 bases and J gave up 3 bases, with 14 bases separating them. The CDR3 is made up of 14 amino acids. CDR3 sequence reads: CASSRGRLVYEQYF. CDR3 coding DNA: TGTGCCAGCAGCCGAGGACGGTTAGTCTACGAGCAGTACTTC.

Many counts were recorded for this clonotype. This sequence joins TRBV20-1 and TRBJ2-2; TRBD2 aligns across 10 bases. J lost 6 bases, V lost 3 bases, and 7 bases had no gene match. Germline V gene data show CDR1 as DFQATT and CDR2 as SNEGSKA (reference sequence). The CDR3 spans 15 residues. The CDR3 region is CSASWVAGGSGELFF. Here the CDR3 DNA reads TGCAGTGCTAGTTGGGTAGCGGGAGGATCCGGGGAGCTGTTTTTT.

With respect to this clonotype: Given a much more abundant clone one base away, this may be a read error. This chain connects TRBV12-3 or TRBV12-4 to TRBJ1-2; 7 nucleotides line up with TRBD1. There are 13 residues in the CDR3. This chain's CDR3 is CARSSDRVYGYTF. The CDR3 nucleotides are TGTGCCCGCAGTTCCGACAGGGTATATGGCTACACCTTC.

This clonotype was recorded many times. This sequence joins TRBV29-1 and TRBJ2-5, with 7 nucleotides matching TRBD1. Germline CDR1 reads SQVTM; CDR2 reads ANQGSEA. The V gene end was trimmed by 4 bases and the J gene end by 4 bases; junction bases not matched to a gene: 9. The CDR3 spans 14 residues. The CDR3 loop reads CSVGTSGGVETQYF. In nucleotides, the CDR3 is TGCAGCGTTGGGACCTCAGGGGGAGTAGAGACCCAGTACTTC.

This clonotype was observed once. This may be a read error, as it is one base from a much larger clone. The rearrangement links TRBV7-2 to TRBJ1-2; no clear D gene. Germline lookup yields CDR1 SGHTA and CDR2 FQGNSA. This CDR3 is built from 12 residues. Trimming left V 1 base short and J 7 bases short, with 7 bases between. The CDR3 coding sequence is TGTGCCAGCAGCTTAGACAGCTGTGGCTACACCTTC. This gives the protein CASSLDSCGYTF.

This clonotype was counted at least ten times. The CDR3 DNA follows: TGTGCCACCAGCAGACCCCAGGGTGATTCACCCCTCCACTTT. As protein: CATSRPQGDSPLHF. The J gene is TRBJ1-6, the V gene TRBV15, with D maybe TRBD1 (5 bases). Germline lookup yields CDR1 LNHNV and CDR2 YYDKDF (reference sequence). V lost 2 bases and J lost 8, with 10 bases in between. CDR3 length: 14 amino acids. The whole variable domain, remainder taken from reference TRBV15 and TRBJ1-6, is DAMVIQNPRYQVTQFGKPVTLSCSQTLNHNVMYWYQQKSSQAPKLLFHYYDKDFNNEADTPDNFQSRRPNTSFCFLDIRSPGLGDTAMYLCATSRPQGDSPLHFGNGTRLTVT.